This entry is about one T cell receptor (beta chain). Its target is unknown. The record originates from a study of T cell responses to AZD1222 COVID-19 vaccine. Looking at the study overall: Pooled samples include second doses given at about 4 or 12 weeks.

Notes on the study in general: Researchers report vaccine-associated CD4 TCRs spanning spike, with dominance at 160-218 and 743-854. Sampled repertoires all dated from after the peak T cell response.

Data came from immunoSEQ multiplex PCR; TCRdb stores just in-frame clones and leaves some out. In the table there are around 150,000 clones, 88% of which are singletons. The CDR3 length is 16 residues. CDR1 LGHNA and CDR2 YSLEER come from the germline V gene. J lost 4 bases, V lost 0 bases, and 4 bases had no gene match. This receptor was identified in an adult in good health. This chain links TRBV4-3 with TRBJ2-3, with TRBD2 matching 10 bases. The source was peripheral blood, collected on day 0 of AZD1222 vaccination. CDR3: CASSQEEAGGPDTQYF. As DNA, the CDR3 is TGCGCCAGCAGCCAAGAGGAAGCGGGAGGGCCAGATACGCAGTATTTT.